The rows below give T cell receptor beta chains drawn from one sample of a study of siplizumab effects on memory and regulatory T cells. The repertoire was sequenced with immunoSEQ multiplex PCR; TCRdb's copy has only in-frame clones and lacks some. The sample has 90,000 to 120,000 clones; more than 85% are singletons. Sequencing was carried out using Tregs sorted from blood. These TCRs come from a human donor in good health. Each CDR3 is given with its conserved first and last residue. Each record gives: D gene, V gene, clone size, J gene, CDR3 DNA, CDR3 protein. D genes are given only for firm matches. For some rows the clone size is stated as once, few or many, or as a class when expanded; others skip it.

>TRBD1|TRBV7-6|NA|TRBJ2-2
TGTGCCAGCAGCTTAGCGATCATAGGACAGGGGTTCGGGGAGCTGTTTTTT
CASSLAIIGQGFGELFF
>TRBD2|TRBV7-2|NA|TRBJ2-3
TGTGCCAGCAGCCCCCAGCCGACTAGCGGGACCCTTCGAGATACGCAGTATTTT
CASSPQPTSGTLRDTQYF
>NA|TRBV6-1|NA|TRBJ1-3
TGTGCCAGCAGTGAAAGGCTCCTAGGAAACACCATATATTTT
CASSERLLGNTIYF
>NA|TRBV11-2|NA|TRBJ1-4
TGTGCCAGCAGCTTAGATGGAGGGGGTAATGAAAAACTGTTTTTT
CASSLDGGGNEKLFF
>NA|TRBV7-8|NA|TRBJ2-7
TGTGCCAGCAGCCCTACTAGCTACTCCTACGAGCAGTACTTC
CASSPTSYSYEQYF
>NA|TRBV5-1|NA|TRBJ1-2
TGCGCCAGCGCGGACTTAACCGGTGGCTACACCTTC
CASADLTGGYTF
>NA|TRBV11-3|NA|TRBJ2-7
TGTGCCAGCAGCTTACAAGGACCGGAGACGCAGTACTTC
CASSLQGPETQYF
>NA|TRBV6-1|NA|TRBJ1-4
TGTGCCAGCAGTGAATCGGGGGGGGACAATGAAAAACTGTTTTTT
CASSESGGDNEKLFF
>TRBD2|TRBV10-3|NA|TRBJ2-3
TGTGCCATCAGTGAGTCCGGGACTAGCGGGATCGATCGCACAGATACGCAGTATTTT
CAISESGTSGIDRTDTQYF
>NA|TRBV5-1|once|TRBJ2-7
TGCGCCAGCAGCTTGGGACAGCCGGGGGCCTACGAGCAGTACTTC
CASSLGQPGAYEQYF
>TRBD1|TRBV9|NA|TRBJ2-5
TGTGCCAGCGGGGACAGGGGAACGGAGACCCAGTACTTC
CASGDRGTETQYF
>NA|TRBV7-3|NA|TRBJ2-5
TGTGCCAGCAGCCCCGGGGTAGGCCAAGAGACCCAGTACTTC
CASSPGVGQETQYF
>TRBD2|TRBV12-5|NA|TRBJ2-1
TGTGCTAGTGGTTTAGGGATACTGACTAGCGGGAGTTTGAATGAGCAGTTCTTC
CASGLGILTSGSLNEQFF
>NA|TRBV7-9|NA|TRBJ2-7
TGTGCCAGCAGCTTAGCGGGCAGTGGGTACGAGCAGTACTTC
CASSLAGSGYEQYF
>NA|TRBV10-3|NA|TRBJ1-2
TGTGCCATCAGTGAGCGGCCCCACCTTTTAGCTAACTATGGCTACACCTTC
CAISERPHLLANYGYTF
>NA|TRBV18|NA|TRBJ1-6
TGTGCTAGCTCACTGTCTGTAGACGGCAATTCACCCCTCCACTTT
CASSLSVDGNSPLHF
>NA|TRBV5-6|NA|TRBJ2-7
TGTGCCAGCAGCTCGCTAGGCTACGAGCAGTACTTC
CASSSLGYEQYF
>NA|TRBV7-6|NA|TRBJ2-1
TGTGCCAGCAGCTTAGATGGCGATGAGCAGTTCTTC
CASSLDGDEQFF
>NA|TRBV7-9|NA|TRBJ2-5
TGTGCCAGCAGACCCGGGACACCTCGAGAGACCCAGTACTTC
CASRPGTPRETQYF
>NA|TRBV7-9|NA|TRBJ1-4
TGTGCCAGCAGCTTAGGTGTCCGGGGGCGAGGGGAAAAACTGTTTTTT
CASSLGVRGRGEKLFF
>NA|TRBV6-1|once|TRBJ1-6
TGTGCCAGCAGTGGCCCCGCCTATAATTCACCCTTCCACTTT
CASSGPAYNSPFHF
>NA|TRBV6-6|NA|TRBJ2-4
TGTGCCAGCAGGCCGACGGAAAACATTCAGTACTTC
CASRPTENIQYF
>TRBD2|TRBV4-2|NA|TRBJ2-5
TGTGCCAGCAGCCAAGACTTAGCGGGGGGCTACCAAGAGACCCAGTACTTC
CASSQDLAGGYQETQYF
>TRBD2|TRBV7-3|once|TRBJ2-3
TGTGCCAGCAGCCATGGCCAGCGGGAGGCCCCTGGTTCGCAGTATTTT
CASSHGQREAPGSQYF
>TRBD2|TRBV18|NA|TRBJ2-5
TGTGCCAGCTCACCAACAGCGGGAGCGGGCAAGGAGACCCAGTACTTC
CASSPTAGAGKETQYF
>NA|TRBV5-1|NA|TRBJ2-3
TGCGCCAGCAGCTTCGCGGGGACCAGCACAGATACGCAGTATTTT
CASSFAGTSTDTQYF